These 10 T cell receptor beta chains were sequenced from one sample in a study of shared clonotypes between healthy human individuals. CD8 cells classed as naive were CD45RO-negative and positively selected for CCR7, excluding terminally differentiated effector memory CD45RA+ cells. Only in-frame clones appear in the TCRdb table, and some are missing; sequencing was by immunoSEQ multiplex PCR. The sample has almost 700,000 clones, 92% seen once; the top ten hold approximately 24%. Source material: naive CD8+ T cells sorted from blood. Receptors were obtained from a man aged 25-40 years in good health.

V and J are TRBV5-5 and TRBJ2-7, with D possibly being TRBD1 (6 bases). V was pared by 5 bases and J by 3 bases, with 12 bases between. The CDR3 spans 13 residues. Germline V gives CDR1 SGHKS, CDR2 YYEKEE (reference sequence). The CDR3 DNA reads TGTGCCAGCAGACGGGGACATGTCTACGAGCAGTACTTC. It specifies CASRRGHVYEQYF. Complete variable domain (other parts from reference TRBV5-5 and TRBJ2-7): DAGVTQSPTHLIKTRGQQVTLRCSPISGHKSVSWYQQVLGQGPQFIFQYYEKEERGRGNFPDRFSARQFPNYSSELNVNALLLGDSALYLCASRRGHVYEQYFGPGTRLTVT.

The chain combines TRBV29-1 with TRBJ1-1; 9 bases agree with TRBD1. The CDR3 spans 12 residues. Unmatched junction bases numbered 11, after V lost 7 bases and J lost 11 bases. The germline gives CDR1 SQVTM, CDR2 ANQGSEA. CDR3 bases: TGCAGCGCTCTGACAGGGGGGGTGGACGCTTTCTTT. Protein: CSALTGGVDAFF.

The chain couples TRBV11-3 to TRBJ2-3, with 7 bases identical to TRBD1. Germline V gives CDR1 SGHNT, CDR2 YENEEA. There are 16 residues in the CDR3. V gave up 5 bases and J gave up 2 bases; unmatched junction bases: 10. In DNA form, the CDR3 reads TGTGCCAGCAGCCCCCAGGAAGGGGGCAACACAGATACGCAGTATTTT. Protein product: CASSPQEGGNTDTQYF.

This rearrangement joins TRBV29-1 to TRBJ2-2; 8 bases fit TRBD2. Germline values: CDR1 SQVTM, CDR2 ANQGSEA. This CDR3 has 16 residues. Trimming at V came to 0 bases and at J to 2 bases, leaving 5 bases not matched to a gene. The CDR3 DNA sequence: TGCAGCGTTGAAGACCCCGGGAGGGCAAACACCGGGGAGCTGTTTTTT. It specifies CSVEDPGRANTGELFF.

The chain couples TRBV19 to TRBJ1-5; D may be TRBD1 (5 bases). Germline V gene lookup returns CDR1 LNHDA and CDR2 SQIVND (reference sequence). V lost 3 bases and J lost 8, with 14 bases in between. The CDR3 consists of 14 residues. CDR3 residues: CASSMGERIEPQHF. The CDR3 DNA reads TGTGCCAGTAGTATGGGGGAGCGGATCGAGCCCCAGCATTTT.

Written as DNA, the CDR3 is TGTGCCAGCAGCGTAGATTCAGGGAGGAACGAGCAGTACTTC. Translated, it gives CASSVDSGRNEQYF. This chain joins TRBV9 and TRBJ2-7; maybe TRBD2 (6 bases). The V gene lost 0 bases and the J gene lost 5 bases, with 12 bases spanning the gap. Per germline, CDR1 SGDLS and CDR2 YYNGEE. The CDR3 loop spans 14 amino acids.

The chain links TRBV28 to TRBJ2-1, with D perhaps given as TRBD1 or TRBD2 (6 bases each). The germline V and J ends were trimmed by 2 bases and 2 bases, with 16 bases remaining between them. The CDR3 sequence is 17 residues long. Germline V gene data show CDR1 as MDHEN and CDR2 as SYDVKM. The CDR3 reads CASSLDAGHPTYNEQFF. DNA of the CDR3: TGTGCCAGCAGTTTAGACGCGGGACACCCAACCTACAATGAGCAGTTCTTC. Full variable domain (remainder filled in from reference TRBV28 and TRBJ2-1): DVKVTQSSRYLVKRTGEKVFLECVQDMDHENMFWYRQDPGLGLRLIYFSYDVKMKEKGDIPEGYSVSREKKERFSLILESASTNQTSMYLCASSLDAGHPTYNEQFFGPGTRLTVL.

This chain connects TRBV7-9 to TRBJ2-2; D not resolved. Germline V gives CDR1 SEHNR, CDR2 FQNEAQ (reference sequence). V was shortened by 5 bases and J by 3 bases, with 10 bases between the two germline ends. The CDR3 extends over 14 amino acids. The CDR3 nucleotides are TGTGCCAGCAGCCCTAGGGTTTACACCGGGGAGCTGTTTTTT. Translated, it gives CASSPRVYTGELFF.

The chain couples TRBV5-4 to TRBJ2-1, with D maybe TRBD1 (5 bases). Germline V gives CDR1 SGHNT, CDR2 YYREEE (reference sequence). The CDR3 is made up of 13 amino acids. The V and J ends lost 5 bases and 6 bases respectively, with 12 bases between them. The CDR3 DNA sequence: TGTGCCAGCAGACAACAGGAGACCAATGAGCAGTTCTTC. This gives the protein CASRQQETNEQFF.

The rearrangement links TRBV5-5 to TRBJ1-1; possible D gene TRBD1, 5 bases. With 2 bases removed from V and 0 bases from J, the gap between germline ends came to 23 bases. Germline CDR1 SGHKS, CDR2 YYEKEE (reference sequence). The CDR3 has 19 amino acids. DNA for the CDR3: TGTGCCAGCAGCTTCTCCAGGGTGGGAGAGAAAATAATGAACACTGAAGCTTTCTTT. This codes for CASSFSRVGEKIMNTEAFF.